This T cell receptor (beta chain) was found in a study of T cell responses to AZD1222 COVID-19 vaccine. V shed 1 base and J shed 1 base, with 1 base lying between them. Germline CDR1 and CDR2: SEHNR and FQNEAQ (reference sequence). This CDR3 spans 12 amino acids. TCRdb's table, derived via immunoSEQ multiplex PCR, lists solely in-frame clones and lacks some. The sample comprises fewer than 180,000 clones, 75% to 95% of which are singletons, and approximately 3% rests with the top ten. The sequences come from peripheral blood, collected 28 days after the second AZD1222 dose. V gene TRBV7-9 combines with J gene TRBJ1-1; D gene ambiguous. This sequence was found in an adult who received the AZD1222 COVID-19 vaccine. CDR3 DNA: TGTGCCAGCAGCTTAGAGAACACTGAAGCTTTCTTT. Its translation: CASSLENTEAFF.